The TCR beta chain under discussion was sequenced for a study of blood T cell repertoires in COVID-19. Study details: Both acute and convalescent COVID-19 samples were obtained from the United States, Italy and Spain. The analysed material was cDNA or gDNA that came from T cells, B-cell-depleted T cells, or PBMCs.

Germline V gene sequence: CDR1 MRHNA, CDR2 SNTAGT. Between the trimmed V and J ends, which lost 10 bases and 5 bases, there was a span of 18 bases. The CDR3 extends over 14 amino acids. Original processing methods: Nucleated cell counts were estimated from reference gene primer amplification. Clones were sequenced by immunoSEQ multiplex PCR, and TCRdb holds only the in-frame ones, with some missing. The D gene and trimming were derived from the DNA, and the V and J assignments and clone size from that table. The sample contains 25,000 to 30,000 clones, around 85% of which appear only once. The chain couples TRBV6-4 to TRBJ2-1; no reliable D call. The sequenced material came from peripheral blood. This TCR derives from a man aged 50-59 years with active or convalescent COVID-19. CDR3: CATFRLCPHNEQFF. For the CDR3, the DNA is TGTGCCACTTTCAGACTGTGCCCCCACAATGAGCAGTTCTTC.